Sequencing of this T cell receptor (beta chain) was carried out in a study of blood T cell repertoires in COVID-19. Study in general: Collection of acute and convalescent COVID-19 samples took place in the United States, Italy and Spain. The cDNA or gDNA used as material had been derived from T cells, B-cell-depleted T cells, or PBMCs.

In the original workflow: From reference gene primer amplification, estimates of nucleated cell counts were derived. TCRdb keeps only in-frame clones here, not all; method: immunoSEQ multiplex PCR. V, J and clone size are taken as reported in that table, and D and trimming were inferred from the DNA itself. Here the sample spans 20,000 to 25,000 clones, about nine tenths being singletons. This clone has just a few counts. Trimming took 4 bases from V and 0 from J; bases not matched to a gene: 6. The CDR3 is 15 amino acids. CDR1 is SQVTM, CDR2 ANQGSEA, per germline. This sequence joins TRBV29-1 and TRBJ2-4; 7 nucleotides agree with TRBD1. The clonotype was recovered from a human donor with active COVID-19. The donor label of this sample is uncertain. The sequencing input was peripheral blood. CDR3 loop: CSVGQGVLAKNIQYF. The CDR3, as DNA: TGCAGCGTTGGGCAGGGGGTTTTAGCCAAAAACATTCAGTACTTC.